The T cell receptor (beta chain) under discussion was sequenced for a study of T cells in Graves' hyperthyroidism and ophthalmopathy. Amplification yielded TCR beta CDR3 regions, with RNA transcripts as the source. First-round RT-PCR of the TCR CDR3 relied on the HTBI primer set. TCRdb reanalysed the multiplex PCR reads using MiXCR and keeps one entry per CDR3 protein. The sample carries approximately 430,000 distinct CDR3 sequences, around 15% recorded once. The germline gives CDR1 MNHNS, CDR2 SASEGT. V was pared by 8 bases and J by 0 bases, with 15 bases between. The CDR3 is 15 amino acids. Each ophthalmopathy patient scored at least 3 on the Clinical Activity Score and at least 4 on NOSPECS grade, with duration under 3 months. PBMCs came from 9 to 10 ml fresh peripheral blood. This clonotype showed up many times.

The sequence came from a man in his late teens or twenties with Graves' ophthalmopathy. J is TRBJ2-3 and V is TRBV6-1, with D perhaps TRBD1 or TRBD2 (5 bases each). The sample taken for sequencing was blood. In DNA form, the CDR3 reads TGTGCCAGCGGGGGTTTTGACCCTAGCACAGATACGCAGTATTTT. Translating gives CASGGFDPSTDTQYF.